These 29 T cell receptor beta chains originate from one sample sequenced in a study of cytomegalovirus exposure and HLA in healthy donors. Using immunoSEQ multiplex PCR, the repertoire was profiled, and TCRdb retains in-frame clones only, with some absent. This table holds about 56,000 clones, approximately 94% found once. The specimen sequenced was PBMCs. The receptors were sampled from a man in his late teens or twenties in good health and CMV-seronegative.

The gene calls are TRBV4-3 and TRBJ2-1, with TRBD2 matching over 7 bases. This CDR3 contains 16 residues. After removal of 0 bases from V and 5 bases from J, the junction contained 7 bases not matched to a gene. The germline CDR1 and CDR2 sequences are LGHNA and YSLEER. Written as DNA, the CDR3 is TGCGCCAGCAGCCAAGAACTGGGCGGGAGCCACAATGAGCAGTTCTTC. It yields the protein CASSQELGGSHNEQFF.

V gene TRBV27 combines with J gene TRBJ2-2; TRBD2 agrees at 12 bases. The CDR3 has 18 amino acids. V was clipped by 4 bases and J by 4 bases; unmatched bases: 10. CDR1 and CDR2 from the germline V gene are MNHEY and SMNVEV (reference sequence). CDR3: CASSSITTSGRPTGELFF. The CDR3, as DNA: TGTGCCAGCAGTTCTATAACGACTAGCGGGAGACCCACCGGGGAGCTGTTTTTT.

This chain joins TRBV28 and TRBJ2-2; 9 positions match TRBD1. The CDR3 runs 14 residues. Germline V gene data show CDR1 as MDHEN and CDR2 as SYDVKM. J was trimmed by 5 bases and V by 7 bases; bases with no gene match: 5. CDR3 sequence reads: CASKDRGGTGELFF. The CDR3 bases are TGTGCCAGCAAGGACAGGGGAGGTACCGGGGAGCTGTTTTTT.

This CDR3 reads CASSYAGESYEQYF. The CDR3 DNA reads as TGTGCCAGCAGTTACGCGGGAGAGTCCTACGAGCAGTACTTC. J is TRBJ2-7 and V is TRBV6-5, with 7 bases matching TRBD2. Per the germline V gene, CDR1 is MNHEY and CDR2 is SVGAGI. Trimming removed 2 bases from V and 1 base from J; junction bases left unmatched: 2. The CDR3 consists of 14 residues.

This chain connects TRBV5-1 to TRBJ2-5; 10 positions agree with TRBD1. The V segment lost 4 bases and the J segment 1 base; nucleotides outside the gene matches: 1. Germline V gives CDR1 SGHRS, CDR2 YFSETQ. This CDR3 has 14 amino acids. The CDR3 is CASSRTGGQETQYF. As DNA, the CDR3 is TGCGCCAGCAGCAGGACAGGGGGCCAAGAGACCCAGTACTTC. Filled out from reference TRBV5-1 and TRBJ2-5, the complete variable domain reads KAGVTQTPRYLIKTRGQQVTLSCSPISGHRSVSWYQQTPGQGLQFLFEYFSETQRNKGNFPGRFSGRQFSNSRSEMNVSTLELGDSALYLCASSRTGGQETQYFGPGTRLLVL.

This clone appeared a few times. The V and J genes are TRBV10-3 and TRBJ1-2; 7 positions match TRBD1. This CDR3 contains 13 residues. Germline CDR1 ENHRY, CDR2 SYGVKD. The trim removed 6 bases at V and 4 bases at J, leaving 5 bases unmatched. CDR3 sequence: CAISPGQLYGYTF. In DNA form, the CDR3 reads TGTGCCATCAGCCCGGGACAGCTCTATGGCTACACCTTC.

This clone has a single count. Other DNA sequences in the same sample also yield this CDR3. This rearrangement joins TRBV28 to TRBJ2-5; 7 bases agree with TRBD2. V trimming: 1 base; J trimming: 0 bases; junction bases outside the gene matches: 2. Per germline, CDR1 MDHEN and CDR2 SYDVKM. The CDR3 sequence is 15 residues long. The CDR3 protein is CASSLSSGYQETQYF. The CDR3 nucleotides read TGTGCCAGCAGTTTATCTAGCGGCTACCAAGAGACCCAGTACTTC.

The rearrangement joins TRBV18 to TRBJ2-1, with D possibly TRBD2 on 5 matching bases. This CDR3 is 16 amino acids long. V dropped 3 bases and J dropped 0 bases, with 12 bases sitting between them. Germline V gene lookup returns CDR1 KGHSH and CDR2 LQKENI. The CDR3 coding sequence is TGTGCCAGCTCACCTCGATCGGGGAGCTCCTACAATGAGCAGTTCTTC. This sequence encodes CASSPRSGSSYNEQFF. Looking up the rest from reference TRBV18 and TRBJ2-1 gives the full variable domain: NAGVMQNPRHLVRRRGQEARLRCSPMKGHSHVYWYRQLPEEGLKFMVYLQKENIIDESGMPKERFSAEFPKEGPSILRIQQVVRGDSAAYFCASSPRSGSSYNEQFFGPGTRLTVL.

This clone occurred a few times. The CDR3 region has the DNA TGTGCCAGTACCGCGGGACAGGGGGTTTTAATTCAGCCCCAGCATTTT. Protein product: CASTAGQGVLIQPQHF. The chain couples TRBV19 to TRBJ1-5, with TRBD1 matching over 11 bases. This CDR3 has 16 amino acids. The trim removed 7 bases at V and 6 bases at J, leaving 11 bases unmatched. CDR1 is LNHDA, CDR2 SQIVND, per germline (reference sequence).

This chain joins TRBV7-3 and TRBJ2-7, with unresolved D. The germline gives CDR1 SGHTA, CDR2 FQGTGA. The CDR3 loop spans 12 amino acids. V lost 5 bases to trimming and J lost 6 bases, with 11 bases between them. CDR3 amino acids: CASSPTRGEQYF. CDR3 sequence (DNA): TGTGCCAGCAGCCCCACGCGTGGCGAGCAGTACTTC.

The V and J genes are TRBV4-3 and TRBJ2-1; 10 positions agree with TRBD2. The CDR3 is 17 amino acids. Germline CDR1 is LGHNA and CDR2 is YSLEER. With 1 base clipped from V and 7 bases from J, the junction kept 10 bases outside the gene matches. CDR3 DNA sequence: TGCGCCAGCAGCCAAGGAATAGGGAGCGGGAGGGCTAATGAGCAGTTCTTC. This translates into CASSQGIGSGRANEQFF.

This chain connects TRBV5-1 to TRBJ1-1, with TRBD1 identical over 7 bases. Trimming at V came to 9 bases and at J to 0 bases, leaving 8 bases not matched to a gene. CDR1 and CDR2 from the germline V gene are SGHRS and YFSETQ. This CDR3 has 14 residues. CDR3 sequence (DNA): TGCGCCACCTCCAGGACAGGCGTGAACACTGAAGCTTTCTTT. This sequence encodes CATSRTGVNTEAFF.

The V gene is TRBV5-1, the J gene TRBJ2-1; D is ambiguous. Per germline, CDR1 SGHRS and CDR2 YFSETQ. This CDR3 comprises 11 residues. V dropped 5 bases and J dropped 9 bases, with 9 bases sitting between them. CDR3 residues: CASSSEAEQFF. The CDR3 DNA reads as TGCGCCAGCAGTTCCGAGGCTGAGCAGTTCTTC. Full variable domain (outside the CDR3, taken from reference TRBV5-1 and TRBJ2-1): KAGVTQTPRYLIKTRGQQVTLSCSPISGHRSVSWYQQTPGQGLQFLFEYFSETQRNKGNFPGRFSGRQFSNSRSEMNVSTLELGDSALYLCASSSEAEQFFGPGTRLTVL.

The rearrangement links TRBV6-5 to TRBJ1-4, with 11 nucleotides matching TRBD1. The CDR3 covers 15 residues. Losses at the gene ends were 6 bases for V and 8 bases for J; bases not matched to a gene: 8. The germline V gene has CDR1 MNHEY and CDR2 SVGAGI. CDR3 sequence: CASSPAGTGGEKLFF. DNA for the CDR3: TGTGCCAGCAGCCCGGCCGGGACAGGGGGGGAAAAACTGTTTTTT.

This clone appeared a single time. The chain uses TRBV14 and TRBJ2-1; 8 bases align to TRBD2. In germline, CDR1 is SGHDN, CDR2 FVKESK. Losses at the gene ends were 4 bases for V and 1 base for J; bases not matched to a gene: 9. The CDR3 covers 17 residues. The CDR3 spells CASSPFGGGLSYNEQFF. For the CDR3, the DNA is TGTGCCAGCAGCCCTTTCGGGGGGGGCCTTTCCTACAATGAGCAGTTCTTC.

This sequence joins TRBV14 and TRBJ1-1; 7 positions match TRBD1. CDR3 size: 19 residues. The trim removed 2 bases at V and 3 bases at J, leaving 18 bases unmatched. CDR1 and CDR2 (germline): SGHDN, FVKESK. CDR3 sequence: CASSQTPTGALTWDTEAFF. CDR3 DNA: TGTGCCAGCAGCCAAACCCCAACAGGGGCTCTCACGTGGGACACTGAAGCTTTCTTT.

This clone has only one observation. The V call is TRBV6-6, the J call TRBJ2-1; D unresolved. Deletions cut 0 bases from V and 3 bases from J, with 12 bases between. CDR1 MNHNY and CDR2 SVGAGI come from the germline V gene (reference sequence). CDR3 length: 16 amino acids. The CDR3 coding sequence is TGTGCCAGCAGTTACTCATCCCAGAGAGGCTACAATGAGCAGTTCTTC. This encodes CASSYSSQRGYNEQFF.

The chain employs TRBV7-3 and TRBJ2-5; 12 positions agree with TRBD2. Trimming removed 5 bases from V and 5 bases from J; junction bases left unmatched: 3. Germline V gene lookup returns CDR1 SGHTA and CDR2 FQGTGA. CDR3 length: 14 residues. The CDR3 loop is CASSPTSGSETQYF. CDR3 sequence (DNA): TGTGCCAGCAGCCCGACTAGCGGGAGCGAGACCCAGTACTTC.

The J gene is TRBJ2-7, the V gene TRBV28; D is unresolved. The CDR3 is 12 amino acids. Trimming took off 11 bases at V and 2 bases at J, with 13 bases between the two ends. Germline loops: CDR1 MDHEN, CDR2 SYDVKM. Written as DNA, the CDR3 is TGTGCCGGCGGCTACAACACCTACGAGCAGTACTTC. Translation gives CAGGYNTYEQYF.

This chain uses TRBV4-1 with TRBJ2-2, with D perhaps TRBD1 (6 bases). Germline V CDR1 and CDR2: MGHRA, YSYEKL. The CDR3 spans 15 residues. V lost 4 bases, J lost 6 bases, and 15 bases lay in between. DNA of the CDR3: TGCGCCAGCAGCCGCGTAACAGGGTCCCCCGGGGAGCTGTTTTTT. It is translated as CASSRVTGSPGELFF.

The CDR3 nucleotides are TGCGCCAGCAGCTTGACATTGAATGAAAAACTGTTTTTT. It is translated as CASSLTLNEKLFF. The rearrangement links TRBV5-1 to TRBJ1-4; D call uncertain. The CDR3 runs 13 residues. Germline CDR1 is SGHRS and CDR2 is YFSETQ. The V gene lost 1 base and the J gene lost 5 bases, with 6 bases spanning the gap.

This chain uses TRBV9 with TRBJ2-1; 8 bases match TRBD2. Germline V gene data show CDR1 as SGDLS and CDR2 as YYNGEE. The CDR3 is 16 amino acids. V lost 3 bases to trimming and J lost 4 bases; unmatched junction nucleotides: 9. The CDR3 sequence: CASSAFGREDYNEQFF. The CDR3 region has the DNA TGTGCCAGCAGCGCCTTCGGGCGGGAGGATTACAATGAGCAGTTCTTC.

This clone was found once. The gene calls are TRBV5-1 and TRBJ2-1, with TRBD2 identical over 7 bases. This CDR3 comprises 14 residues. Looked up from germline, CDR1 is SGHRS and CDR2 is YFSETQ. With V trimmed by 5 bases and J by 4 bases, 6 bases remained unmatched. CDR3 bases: TGCGCCAGCAGTCCGGGAGCGGGGTACAATGAGCAGTTCTTC. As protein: CASSPGAGYNEQFF.

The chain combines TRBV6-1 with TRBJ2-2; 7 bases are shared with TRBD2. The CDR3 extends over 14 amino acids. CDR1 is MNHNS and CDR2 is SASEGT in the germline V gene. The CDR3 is CASMRGSNTGELFF. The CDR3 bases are TGTGCTTCGATGCGGGGGTCTAACACCGGGGAGCTGTTTTTT.

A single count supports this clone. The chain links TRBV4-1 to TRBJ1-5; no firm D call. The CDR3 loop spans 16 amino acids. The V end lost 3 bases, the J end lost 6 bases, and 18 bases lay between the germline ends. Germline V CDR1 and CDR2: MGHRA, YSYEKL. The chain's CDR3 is CASSQKGGNGFQPQHF. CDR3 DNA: TGCGCCAGCAGCCAGAAAGGAGGGAATGGATTTCAGCCCCAGCATTTT.

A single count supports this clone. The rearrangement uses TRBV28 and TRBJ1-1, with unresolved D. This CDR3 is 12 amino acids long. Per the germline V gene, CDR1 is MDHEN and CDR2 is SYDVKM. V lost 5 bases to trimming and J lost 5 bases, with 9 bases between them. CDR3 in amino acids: CASSQTRTEAFF. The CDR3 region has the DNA TGTGCCAGCAGTCAAACTCGTACTGAAGCTTTCTTT.

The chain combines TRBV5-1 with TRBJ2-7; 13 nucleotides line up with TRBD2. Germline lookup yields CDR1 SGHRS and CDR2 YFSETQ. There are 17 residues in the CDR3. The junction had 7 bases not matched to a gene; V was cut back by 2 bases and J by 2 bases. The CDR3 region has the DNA TGCGCCAGCAGCTTAACTAGCGGGAGGGCCGCGACCTACGAGCAGTACTTC. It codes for CASSLTSGRAATYEQYF.

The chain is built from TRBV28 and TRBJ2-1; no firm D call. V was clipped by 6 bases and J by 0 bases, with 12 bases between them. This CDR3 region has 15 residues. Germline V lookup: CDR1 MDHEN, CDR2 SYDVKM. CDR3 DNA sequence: TGTGCCAGCAGCCTAGAGGCTCTCTCCTACAATGAGCAGTTCTTC. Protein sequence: CASSLEALSYNEQFF.

CDR3 DNA sequence: TGTGCCAGCAGTTCCGCAGGGCTTAACGAGCAGTACTTC. Translated: CASSSAGLNEQYF. The V gene is TRBV28, the J gene TRBJ2-7; D perhaps matches TRBD1 (5 bases). The V end was cut by 4 bases, the J end by 5 bases, with 12 bases between. The germline V gene encodes CDR1 MDHEN and CDR2 SYDVKM. The CDR3 has 13 amino acids. Full variable domain (rest looked up from reference TRBV28 and TRBJ2-7): DVKVTQSSRYLVKRTGEKVFLECVQDMDHENMFWYRQDPGLGLRLIYFSYDVKMKEKGDIPEGYSVSREKKERFSLILESASTNQTSMYLCASSSAGLNEQYFGPGTRLTVT.